Described below is a single T cell receptor beta chain sequence and its context. Its antigen is unknown. The data stem from a study of T cell responses to AZD1222 COVID-19 vaccine. General study findings and limits: Females made up more of the donors, who were largely white British, and clonal diversity may have come out too low. Vaccine-associated CD4 TCRs spanned spike, dominant at 160-218 and 743-854. Spike-specific TCRs gained breadth and depth after people received two AZD1222 doses.

TCRdb keeps only in-frame clones here, not all; method: immunoSEQ multiplex PCR. Among 120,000 to 150,000 clones listed, 89% were seen once. Trimming cost V 3 bases and J 12 bases; bases outside gene matches: 5. The germline V gene has CDR1 SGHRS and CDR2 YFSETQ. This CDR3 region has 13 residues. The sample here was peripheral blood, taken on day 0 of AZD1222 vaccination. The chain carries TRBV5-1 and TRBJ2-7, with 14 bases fitting TRBD2. The clonotype comes from an adult in good health. Written as DNA, the CDR3 is TGCGCCAGCAGCTGGACTAGCGGGGGGCCGATGTACTTC. Amino acids: CASSWTSGGPMYF. The full variable domain, in which reference TRBV5-1 and TRBJ2-7 provide the parts outside the CDR3, is KAGVTQTPRYLIKTRGQQVTLSCSPISGHRSVSWYQQTPGQGLQFLFEYFSETQRNKGNFPGRFSGRQFSNSRSEMNVSTLELGDSALYLCASSWTSGGPMYFGPGTRLTVT.